This TCR beta chain was retrieved from a study of PD-L1 blockade in urothelial cancer. Study in general: Blood analysis was done at 3 weeks (second dose) and 6 weeks after treatment began. A median approximately 140,000 T cells were found in blood samples.

Data came from immunoSEQ multiplex PCR; TCRdb stores just in-frame clones and leaves some out. The table has 45,000 to 70,000 clones, roughly 87% seen once. Time point defined: pretreatment peripheral blood. This clonotype was sampled from a man between 65 and 85 years old with urothelial cancer. The material sequenced was PBMCs, taken around atezolizumab (anti-PD-L1) treatment.

CDR3 amino acids: CASSLTSGRGRYAYF. The CDR3 bases are TGTGCCAGCAGCTTAACTAGCGGGAGAGGGAGATACGCGTATTTT. The chain is built from TRBV5-8 and TRBJ2-3; TRBD2 matches at 11 bases. The trim removed 2 bases at V and 14 bases at J, leaving 13 bases unmatched. CDR3 length equals 15 residues. In germline, CDR1 is SGHTS, CDR2 YDEGEE.